The source of this TCR beta chain is a study of OX40 agonist ivuxolimab in advanced cancers. Study background: At 0.01 to 10 mg/kg, ivuxolimab was administered intravenously to patients every 2 weeks.

Some clones are missing from TCRdb's copy, which holds only in-frame ones; the method was immunoSEQ multiplex PCR. Of some 28,000 clones listed, around 86% were seen once; the top ten hold roughly 27%. CDR3 length: 15 residues. Trimming removed 5 bases from V and 7 bases from J, with 17 bases in between. Germline V gene data show CDR1 as PRHDT and CDR2 as FYEKMQ (reference sequence). Here the sequenced sample was CD4+ or CD8+ T cells sorted from blood, taken in a trial of the OX40 agonist ivuxolimab. The clonotype was recovered from an adult with an advanced solid tumor such as melanoma, head and neck, liver or kidney cancer. The genes are TRBV13 and TRBJ1-4, with D unclear. CDR3 residues: CASSTTSGGFEKLFF. CDR3 bases: TGTGCCAGCAGCACCACCTCGGGCGGTTTTGAAAAACTGTTTTTT.